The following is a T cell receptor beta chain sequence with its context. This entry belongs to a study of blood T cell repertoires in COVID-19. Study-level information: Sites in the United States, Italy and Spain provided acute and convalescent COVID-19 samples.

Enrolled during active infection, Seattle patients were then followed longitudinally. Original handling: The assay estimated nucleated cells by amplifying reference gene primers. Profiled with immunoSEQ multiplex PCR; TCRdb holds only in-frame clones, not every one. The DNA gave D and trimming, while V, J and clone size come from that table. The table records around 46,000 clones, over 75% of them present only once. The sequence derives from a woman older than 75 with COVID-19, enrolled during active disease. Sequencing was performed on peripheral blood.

CDR3 DNA: TGTGCCAGTATACTTGGGAGGAATAGCGGGAGTAAAAATGAGCAGTTCTTC. Translating it yields CASILGRNSGSKNEQFF. This chain joins TRBV19 and TRBJ2-1, with TRBD2 identical over 9 bases. The length of the CDR3 is 17 residues. CDR1 and CDR2 (germline): LNHDA, SQIVND (reference sequence). The ends lost 7 bases at V and 7 bases at J; junction bases unmatched: 17.